This T cell receptor beta chain comes out of a study of blood T cells in healthy people across ages. Germline V gene lookup returns CDR1 SGHKS and CDR2 YYEKEE (reference sequence). Deletions cut 7 bases from V and 5 bases from J, with 9 bases between. The CDR3 contains 11 residues. Alongside a J-beta primer mix, a sample-barcoded 5' primer served in a second PCR lasting 7 to 11 cycles. TCRdb passed the 5' RACE reads through MiXCR, listing each CDR3 protein once. Of over 450,000 distinct CDR3 sequences in the sample, about 25% were seen once. This clonotype appeared a few times. The same sample was also studied in work on T cells of mothers and their children.

This clonotype originated in a boy aged 5-17 years in good health. The rearrangement links TRBV5-5 to TRBJ1-2; weak D call: TRBD1 (5 bases). Sequenced input: blood. The CDR3 bases are TGTGCCAGCTTGGGGGGGTATGGCTACACCTTC. Translating gives CASLGGYGYTF.